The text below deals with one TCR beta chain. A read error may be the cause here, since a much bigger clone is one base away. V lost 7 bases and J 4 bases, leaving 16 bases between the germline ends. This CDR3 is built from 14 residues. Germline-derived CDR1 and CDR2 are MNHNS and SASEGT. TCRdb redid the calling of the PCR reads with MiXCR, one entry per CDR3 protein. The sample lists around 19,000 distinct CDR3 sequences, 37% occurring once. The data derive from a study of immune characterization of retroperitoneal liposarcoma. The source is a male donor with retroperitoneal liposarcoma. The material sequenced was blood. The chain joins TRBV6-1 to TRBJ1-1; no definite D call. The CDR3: CASIGRLSTTEAFF. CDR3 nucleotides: TGTGCCAGCATTGGAAGGCTTTCGACCACTGAAGCTTTCTTT.